The source of this T cell receptor (beta chain) is a study of CD8 T cells in Susac syndrome. The CDR3 is 13 amino acids. Looked up from germline, CDR1 is SGHTA and CDR2 is FQGNSA. Trimming left V 5 bases short and J 3 bases short, with 9 bases between. Matched for age and sex, the controls were healthy donors. This clonotype was counted a single time. An input of roughly 0.5 to 1 ug of RNA was subjected to reverse transcription using random hexamers. Across 54 Vbeta and 13 Jbeta, immunoSEQ multiplex PCR amplified TCR beta CDR3. Using its own MiXCR run on the immunoSEQ multiplex PCR reads, TCRdb lists one record per CDR3 protein. The table includes 90,000 to 110,000 distinct CDR3 sequences, roughly 97% detected once.

The TCR comes from a human donor in good health. The genes are TRBV7-2 and TRBJ2-3, with D unclear. Sequencing was carried out using CD4+ T cells from PBMCs. The CDR3 spells CASSHGRTDTQYF. CDR3 DNA sequence: TGTGCCAGCAGCCACGGACGGACAGATACGCAGTATTTT.